The text below deals with one T cell receptor (beta chain). Its antigen is not known. The sample belongs to a study of PD-1 blockade in classical Hodgkin lymphoma. V was cut by 3 bases and J by 10 bases, with 15 bases left in between. Germline loops: CDR1 SGHTA, CDR2 FQGTGA. The CDR3 is made up of 14 amino acids. Overall study findings and caveats: When nivolumab was started under 1 year after ASCT, patients were excluded. Compared with baseline, CD4+ but not CD8+ TCR diversity had risen significantly by C4D1.

Every patient had relapsed following autologous stem cell transplantation, and cohorts differed in brentuximab vedotin exposure. Sequencing used immunoSEQ multiplex PCR; TCRdb keeps in-frame clones, though not all of them. This sample has about 17,000 clones, with 82% found just once. Sequences were derived from peripheral blood mononuclear cells (PBMCs), sampled before the second cycle of nivolumab. The receptor's source is a human donor with classical Hodgkin lymphoma. The gene calls are TRBV7-3 and TRBJ1-4; a weak D match, TRBD1 (5 bases). CDR3 DNA sequence: TGTGCCAGCAGCTTGGAAAGGGACTTTGGAAAACTGTTTTTT. Translated, it gives CASSLERDFGKLFF.